Listed below are T cell receptor beta chains from one sample, sequenced in a study of cytomegalovirus exposure and HLA in healthy donors. Clones were read by immunoSEQ multiplex PCR, and TCRdb kept only the in-frame ones, dropping some. The sample yields around 160,000 clones, about 70% seen once. Sample: PBMCs. These receptors were taken from a woman aged 35 to 49 in good health and CMV-seropositive. Each CDR3 is given with its conserved first and last residue. Fields, in order: J gene, clone size, D gene, V gene, CDR3 DNA, CDR3 protein. A D gene is named only where the DNA matches it firmly. The listing skips clone size in some rows; elsewhere it reads once, few, many or a size class.

TRBJ1-5,-,-,TRBV19,TGTGCCTCCCAGGGAGGGGGAAGGAGCAATCAGCCCCAGAATTTT,CASQGGGRSNQPQNF
TRBJ1-5,-,-,TRBV5-1,TGCGCCAGCAGCCCGGAGGGTAGAAATCAGCCCCAGCATTTT,CASSPEGRNQPQHF
TRBJ2-5,-,TRBD2,TRBV11-3,TGTGCCAGCAGCGAACTGAATTACCAGCGGGGTTTGGCTTTTGTTGAGACCCAGTACTTC,CASSELNYQRGLAFVETQYF
TRBJ2-1,-,-,TRBV4-1,TGCGCCAGCAGCCAAGATAGTAGCCGGATGGCGGATGAGCAGTTCTTC,CASSQDSSRMADEQFF
TRBJ2-1,-,-,TRBV29-1,TGCAGCGTTGTTATTTATATCGGCGGGGGCGGGTTGAATGAGCAGTTCTTC,CSVVIYIGGGGLNEQFF
TRBJ2-1,-,TRBD1,TRBV18,TGTGCCAGCTCACCACTACGGGACAGGGTGGTCAATGAGCAGTTCTTC,CASSPLRDRVVNEQFF
TRBJ2-7,-,TRBD1,TRBV18,TGTGCCAGCTCACCGGGACAGGGGGCGTTGTCCTACGAGCAGTACTTC,CASSPGQGALSYEQYF
TRBJ2-7,-,-,TRBV19,TGTGCCAGTAGTATCTTGGGCGGGCCCACCTACGAGCAGTACTTC,CASSILGGPTYEQYF
TRBJ2-1,once,-,TRBV21-1,TGTGCCAGCAGCAAAGCCCCGATCGGCAGGGGGAATGAGCAGTTCTTC,CASSKAPIGRGNEQFF
TRBJ2-1,-,TRBD1,TRBV2,TGTGCCAGCCTGGACAGGGGAGGTTTCAATGAGCAGTTCTTC,CASLDRGGFNEQFF
TRBJ1-5,-,TRBD1,TRBV6-5,TGTGCCAGCAGTCGGGGACAGGGTGGCAATCAGCCCCAGCATTTT,CASSRGQGGNQPQHF
TRBJ2-5,-,-,TRBV7-6,TGTGCCAGCACCACAGGGAGCGGCCCGGGGACCCAGTACTTC,CASTTGSGPGTQYF
TRBJ2-1,-,TRBD1,TRBV27,TGTGCCAGCACCTACACGGGACAGGGGCACAATGAGCAGTTCTTC,CASTYTGQGHNEQFF
TRBJ1-2,-,-,TRBV19,TGTGCCAGCAATTCCGGGGGGGATTACTATGGCTACACCTTC,CASNSGGDYYGYTF
TRBJ2-2,-,-,TRBV2,TGTGCCAGCAGGCGGGCACAGAGGAACACCGGGGAGCTGTTTTTT,CASRRAQRNTGELFF
TRBJ2-1,-,TRBD2,TRBV7-8,TGTGCCAGCAGCTTAGTAGCGGGGGCCGGGGGTGAGCAGTTCTTC,CASSLVAGAGGEQFF
TRBJ1-4,-,-,TRBV5-6,TGTGCCAGCAGCTTCACCCAGGGTGATTTAGCACTGTTTTTT,CASSFTQGDLALFF
TRBJ1-2,-,-,TRBV9,TGTGCCAGCAGCGACGACAGAACTAACTATGGCTACACCTTC,CASSDDRTNYGYTF
TRBJ2-1,few,-,TRBV11-2,TGTGCCAGCAGGAAACTAGTCGCCAATGAGCAGTTCTTC,CASRKLVANEQFF
TRBJ1-1,-,-,TRBV7-2,TGTGCCAGCTCCGGACATCCGAACACTGAAGCTTTCTTT,CASSGHPNTEAFF
TRBJ2-5,-,-,TRBV7-2,TGTGCCAGTGGTGTGGGGGGGCCACAAGAGACCCAGTACTTC,CASGVGGPQETQYF
TRBJ2-7,-,TRBD2,TRBV7-6,TGTGCCAGCAGCAGTTCCGGGACTAGCGTTTACGAGCAGTACTTC,CASSSSGTSVYEQYF
TRBJ2-7,-,-,TRBV6-6,TGTGCCAGCGGGAGCTCCTACGAGCAGTACTTC,CASGSSYEQYF
TRBJ1-5,-,-,TRBV13,TGTGCCAGCAGCTTACAGGCTAGCGGGAGGACAGATACGCAGCATTTT,CASSLQASGRTDTQHF
TRBJ1-2,-,-,TRBV6-5,TGTGCCAGCAGTTACGGGCAGGCCTATGGCTACACCTTC,CASSYGQAYGYTF
TRBJ1-2,-,TRBD1,TRBV7-3,TGTGCCAGCAGCTTAGGACAGGACTATGGCTACACCTTC,CASSLGQDYGYTF
TRBJ1-3,-,-,TRBV5-8,TGTGCCAGCAGCCTTTATGGAAACACCATATATTTT,CASSLYGNTIYF
TRBJ2-7,-,-,TRBV7-9,TGTGCCAGCAGCCTCTACGAGCAGTACTTC,CASSLYEQYF
TRBJ2-5,few,-,TRBV4-1,TGCGCCAGCAGCCAACTGGCGGGGGAGACCCAGTACTTC,CASSQLAGETQYF
TRBJ2-2,-,TRBD2,TRBV5-3,TGTGCCAGAAGCGGGACTAGCGTCACCGGGGAGCTGTTTTTT,CARSGTSVTGELFF
TRBJ1-1,-,-,TRBV29-1,TGCAGCGTTGTCAGGGTAGATCCGGTGAACACTGAAGCTTTCTTT,CSVVRVDPVNTEAFF
TRBJ1-5,-,-,TRBV9,TGTGCCAGCAGCCCACCGCAAGGGGCCGGACGGTTGAATAGCAATCAGCCCCAGCATTTT,CASSPPQGAGRLNSNQPQHF
TRBJ2-1,few,TRBD1,TRBV19,TGTGCCAGTAGTACCAGGGGGCGGGATGAGCAGTTCTTC,CASSTRGRDEQFF
TRBJ2-2,-,TRBD2,TRBV7-3,TGTGCCAGCAGCTTAACGGGAGGGCCGGGTGGGGAGCTGTTTTTT,CASSLTGGPGGELFF
TRBJ1-2,-,-,TRBV7-2,TGTGCCAGCAGCTTAGGGTCAGGGCTTGGCTACACCTTC,CASSLGSGLGYTF
TRBJ2-7,-,-,TRBV5-5,TGTGCCAGCAACCCCTCAGGGTACTACGAGCAGTACTTC,CASNPSGYYEQYF
TRBJ2-7,-,TRBD2,TRBV4-3,TGCGCCAGCAGCCAGCGTTCGGGAGGGCCGGGGGAGCAGTACTTC,CASSQRSGGPGEQYF
TRBJ2-2,-,TRBD1,TRBV6-6,TGTGCCAGCAGCACCCGACAGGGGTTGGATGGGGAGCTGTTTTTT,CASSTRQGLDGELFF
TRBJ2-1,-,-,TRBV5-1,TGCGCCAGCACCCTGGAGGGGAACGCCTACAATGAGCAGTTCTTC,CASTLEGNAYNEQFF
TRBJ1-1,-,-,TRBV5-1,TGCGCCAGCAGCACACTTGGGCAGGCTGGGGAAGCTTTCTTT,CASSTLGQAGEAFF
TRBJ2-7,-,TRBD1,TRBV11-2,TGTGCCAGCAGCTTAGGACAGGGATCCGAGCAGTACTTC,CASSLGQGSEQYF
TRBJ2-5,few,TRBD1,TRBV13,TGTGCCAGCAGCTTGGGGCAGGGGGTACAAGAGACCCAGTACTTC,CASSLGQGVQETQYF
TRBJ1-1,-,TRBD1,TRBV5-1,TGCGCCAGCAGCCCCCGACAGGGTGGAGGAACTGAAGCTTTCTTT,CASSPRQGGGTEAFF
TRBJ1-5,few,TRBD1,TRBV9,TGTGCCAGCAGCCAGTTTTCAGGGGGCATTCAGCCCCAGCATTTT,CASSQFSGGIQPQHF
TRBJ1-1,-,-,TRBV28,TGTGCCAGCAGTTCTTTGAGGATGAACACTGAAGCTTTCTTT,CASSSLRMNTEAFF
TRBJ1-2,-,-,TRBV18,TGTGCCAGCTCACGGGAGGAAGAAGATGGCTACACCTTC,CASSREEEDGYTF
TRBJ2-7,few,TRBD2,TRBV27,TGTGCCAGCAGTCCGACTAGCGGCTACGAGCAGTACTTC,CASSPTSGYEQYF
TRBJ2-4,-,TRBD1,TRBV15,TGTGCCGCCAGCAGAGATTTCCGGGGACAGGGGGAGGGCACGGGAAACATTCAGTACTTC,CAASRDFRGQGEGTGNIQYF
TRBJ1-4,-,-,TRBV7-2,TGTGCCAGCAGCTTTCGAGGGCCTAATGAAAAACTGTTTTTT,CASSFRGPNEKLFF
TRBJ2-7,few,TRBD1,TRBV18,TGTGCCAGCTCACCCGGGACAGGGAGCGAGCAGTACTTC,CASSPGTGSEQYF
TRBJ1-5,-,-,TRBV5-1,TGCGCCAGCAGCTTGGGTGCCCAGGACGGGGATCAGCCCCAGCATTTT,CASSLGAQDGDQPQHF
TRBJ1-6,-,-,TRBV9,TGTGCCAGCAGCACCACGAGCTATAATTCACCCCTCCACTTT,CASSTTSYNSPLHF